This is a list of T cell receptor beta chains from one sample in a study of shared clonotypes between healthy human individuals. The table came from immunoSEQ multiplex PCR; TCRdb's copy has only in-frame clones and leaves some out. The sample has around 1.6 million clones; 98% are singletons. The sample was naive CD4+ T cells sorted from blood. The receptors were gathered from a man aged 25-45 years in good health. Both conserved end residues are part of each CDR3. The D gene is left open where the match is weak. Clone size appears in some rows only: once, few, many, or a class for an expanded clone.

>NA|TRBV2|TRBD1|TRBJ2-3
TGTGCCAGCAGCAGAGAAGGGACAGCTTTCACAGATACGCAGTATTTT
CASSREGTAFTDTQYF
>NA|TRBV11-2|NA|TRBJ1-1
TGTGCCAGCAGCTTAGGGATGAACACTGAAGCTTTCTTT
CASSLGMNTEAFF
>NA|TRBV27|TRBD2|TRBJ2-3
TGTGCCAGCACAACGACTAGCGGGAGAGCAGATACGCAGTATTTT
CASTTTSGRADTQYF
>once|TRBV5-1|TRBD2|TRBJ2-1
TGCGCCAGCAGCTTGGGGGGGACTAGCGGGTCCTCCTACAATGAGCAGTTCTTC
CASSLGGTSGSSYNEQFF
>NA|TRBV4-3|TRBD2|TRBJ2-7
TGCGCCAGCAGCCAAGAGACTAGCGGGAGTGGAGAGCAGTACTTC
CASSQETSGSGEQYF
>NA|TRBV19|NA|TRBJ2-7
TGTGCCAGTAGTACCCCGGTTGGGACGGCCTTTGGCGAGCAGTACTTC
CASSTPVGTAFGEQYF
>NA|TRBV7-9|NA|TRBJ1-1
TGTGCCAGCAGCTTAAGCGGAGGCACTGAAGCTTTCTTT
CASSLSGGTEAFF
>NA|TRBV12-2|NA|TRBJ2-1
TGTGCAAGTCGTTCTGGCCCGACAACCTACAATGAGCAGTTCTTC
CASRSGPTTYNEQFF
>once|TRBV6-1|TRBD1|TRBJ2-7
TGTGCCAGCAGGCCGGGACAGGGGGTTACCTACGAGCAGTACTTC
CASRPGQGVTYEQYF
>NA|TRBV10-3|NA|TRBJ2-7
TGTGCCATCAGTGAGTCCGGGGTAGGGGACGAGCAGTACTTC
CAISESGVGDEQYF
>NA|TRBV27|NA|TRBJ1-5
TGTGCCAGCAGTTTTAGGAATAATCAGCCCCAGCATTTT
CASSFRNNQPQHF
>NA|TRBV19|NA|TRBJ1-5
TGTGCCAGTAGTATCCAGGGGACCTATAGCAATCAGCCCCAGCATTTT
CASSIQGTYSNQPQHF
>NA|TRBV18|TRBD1|TRBJ1-4
TGTGCCAGCTCACCGACGGGACAGCCGGGTAGCGGTGAAAAACTGTTTTTT
CASSPTGQPGSGEKLFF
>NA|TRBV9|NA|TRBJ2-7
TGTGCCAGCAGCGTACTCGGGAGCTCCTACGAGCAGTACTTC
CASSVLGSSYEQYF
>NA|TRBV28|NA|TRBJ1-4
TGTGCCAGCAGCCTCGGATCCCTTAATGAAAAACTGTTTTTT
CASSLGSLNEKLFF
>NA|TRBV9|TRBD2|TRBJ2-7
TGTGCCAGCAGCGTATATTGGCTAGCGGACTCCTACGAGCAGTACTTC
CASSVYWLADSYEQYF
>NA|TRBV18|NA|TRBJ2-7
TGTGCCAGCTCACCAATGGTGGGGACCTACGAGCAGTACTTC
CASSPMVGTYEQYF
>NA|TRBV29-1|NA|TRBJ2-5
TGCAGCGTTGGACAGGGAGGGAAAGAGACCCAGTACTTC
CSVGQGGKETQYF
>NA|TRBV10-3|NA|TRBJ1-3
TGTGCCATCAGTGAGCTGGGTTCTGGAAACACCATATATTTT
CAISELGSGNTIYF
>NA|TRBV7-2|TRBD2|TRBJ2-5
TGTGCCACGGGGGGTGGACCGCAAGAGACCCAGTACTTC
CATGGGPQETQYF
>NA|TRBV11-2|TRBD1|TRBJ2-5
TGTGCCAGCAACTCGAGACAGGGAGAGACCCAGTACTTC
CASNSRQGETQYF
>NA|TRBV11-2|NA|TRBJ1-1
TGTGCCAGCAGCTTAAGGACTGAAGCTTTCTTT
CASSLRTEAFF
>NA|TRBV6-5|NA|TRBJ1-2
TGTGCCAGCAGTTACGATCGGTACGGCTACACCTTC
CASSYDRYGYTF
>NA|TRBV15|TRBD1|TRBJ2-4
TGTGCCACCAGCGCCAGGGGGCCGGCCAAAAACATTCAGTACTTC
CATSARGPAKNIQYF
>NA|TRBV5-1|TRBD2|TRBJ2-7
TGCGCCAGCAGCTTGGGCGGGGGGCCCTACTCCTACGAGCAGTACTTC
CASSLGGGPYSYEQYF
>NA|TRBV6-6|TRBD1|TRBJ2-3
TGTGCCAGCAGGAGACAGGGGTCCACAGATACGCAGTATTTT
CASRRQGSTDTQYF
>NA|TRBV4-3|NA|TRBJ2-1
TGCGCCAGCAGCCAGACGACTAGACGGGGGCGGGATGAGCAGTTCTTC
CASSQTTRRGRDEQFF
>NA|TRBV15|NA|TRBJ1-2
TGTGCCACCAGCGCTCGAATTGGCCCGGATGGCTACACCTTC
CATSARIGPDGYTF
>NA|TRBV14|NA|TRBJ2-5
TGTGCCAGCAAACTAGACAGCCGTCGGGAAGAGACCCAGTACTTC
CASKLDSRREETQYF